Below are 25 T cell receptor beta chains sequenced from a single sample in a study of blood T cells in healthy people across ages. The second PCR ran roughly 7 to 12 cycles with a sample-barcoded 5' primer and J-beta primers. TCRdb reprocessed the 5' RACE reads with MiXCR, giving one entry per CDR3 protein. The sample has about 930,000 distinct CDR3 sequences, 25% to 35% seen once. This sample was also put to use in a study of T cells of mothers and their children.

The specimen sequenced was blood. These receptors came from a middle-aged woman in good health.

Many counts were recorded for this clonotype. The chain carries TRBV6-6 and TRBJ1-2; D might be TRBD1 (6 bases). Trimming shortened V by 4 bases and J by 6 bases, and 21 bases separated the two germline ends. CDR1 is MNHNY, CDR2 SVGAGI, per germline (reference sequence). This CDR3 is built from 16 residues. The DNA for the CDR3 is TGTGCCAGCAGTTCCGAACAGGGACGTGGTAGAAATGGCTACACCTTC. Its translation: CASSSEQGRGRNGYTF.

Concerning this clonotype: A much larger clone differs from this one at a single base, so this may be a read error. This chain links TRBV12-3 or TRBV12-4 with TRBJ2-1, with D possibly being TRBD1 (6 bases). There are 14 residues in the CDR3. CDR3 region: CANSLVGQLVEQFF. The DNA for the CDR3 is TGTGCCAACAGTTTAGTCGGACAGCTCGTTGAGCAGTTCTTC.

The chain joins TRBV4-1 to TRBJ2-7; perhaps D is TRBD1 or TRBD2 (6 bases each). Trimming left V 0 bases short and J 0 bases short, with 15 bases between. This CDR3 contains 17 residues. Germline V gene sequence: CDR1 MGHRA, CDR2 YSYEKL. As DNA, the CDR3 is TGCGCCAGCAGCCAAGATCAGGGGACTTATAGCTCCTACGAGCAGTACTTC. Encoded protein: CASSQDQGTYSSYEQYF.

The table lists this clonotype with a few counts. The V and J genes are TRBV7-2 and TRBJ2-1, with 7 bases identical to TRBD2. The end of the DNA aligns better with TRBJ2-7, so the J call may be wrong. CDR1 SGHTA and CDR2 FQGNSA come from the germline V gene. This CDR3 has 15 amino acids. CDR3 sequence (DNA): TGTGCCAGCAGCCCGCGGGCCACTAGCGCCAATGAGCAGTACTTC. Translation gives CASSPRATSANEQYF.

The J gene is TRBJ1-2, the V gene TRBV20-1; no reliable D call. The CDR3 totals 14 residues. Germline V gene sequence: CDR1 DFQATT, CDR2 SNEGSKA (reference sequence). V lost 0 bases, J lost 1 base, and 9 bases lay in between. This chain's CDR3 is CSARESSFNYGYTF. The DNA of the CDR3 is TGCAGTGCTAGAGAGTCCAGTTTTAACTATGGCTACACCTTC.

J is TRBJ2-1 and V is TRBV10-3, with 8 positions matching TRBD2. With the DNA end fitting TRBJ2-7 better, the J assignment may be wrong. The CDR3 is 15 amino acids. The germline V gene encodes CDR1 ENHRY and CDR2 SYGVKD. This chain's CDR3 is CAISQAGALYNEQYF. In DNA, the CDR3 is TGTGCCATCAGTCAAGCGGGGGCTTTATACAATGAGCAGTACTTC.

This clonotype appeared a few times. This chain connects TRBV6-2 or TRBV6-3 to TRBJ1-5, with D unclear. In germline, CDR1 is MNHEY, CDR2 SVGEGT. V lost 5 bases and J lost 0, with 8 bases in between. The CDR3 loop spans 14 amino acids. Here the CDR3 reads CASSLTRSNQPQHF. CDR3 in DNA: TGTGCCAGCAGTCTTACCCGTAGCAATCAGCCCCAGCATTTT.

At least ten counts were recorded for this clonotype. This chain's CDR3 is CSVARGETEAFF. DNA for the CDR3: TGCAGCGTTGCACGAGGGGAGACTGAAGCTTTCTTT. The chain is built from TRBV29-1 and TRBJ1-1; D possibly corresponds to TRBD1 (5 bases). The CDR3 contains 12 residues. Germline V CDR1 and CDR2: SQVTM, ANQGSEA. Trimming pared 4 bases from V and 5 bases from J, leaving 11 bases between.

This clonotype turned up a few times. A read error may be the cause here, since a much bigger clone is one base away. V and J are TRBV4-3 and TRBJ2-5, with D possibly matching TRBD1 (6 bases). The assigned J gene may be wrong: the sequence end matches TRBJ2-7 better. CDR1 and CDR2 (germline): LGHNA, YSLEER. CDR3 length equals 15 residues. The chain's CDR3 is CASGQEWGRPYEQYF. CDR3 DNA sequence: TGCGCCAGCGGCCAAGAGTGGGGGCGCCCCTACGAGCAGTACTTC.

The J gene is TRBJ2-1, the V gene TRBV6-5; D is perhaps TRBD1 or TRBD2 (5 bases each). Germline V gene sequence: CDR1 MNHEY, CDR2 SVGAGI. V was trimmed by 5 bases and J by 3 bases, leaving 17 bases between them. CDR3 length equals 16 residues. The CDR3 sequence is CASSPGAGPLYNEQFF. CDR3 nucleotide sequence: TGTGCCAGCAGTCCCGGGGCCGGCCCCCTCTACAATGAGCAGTTCTTC.

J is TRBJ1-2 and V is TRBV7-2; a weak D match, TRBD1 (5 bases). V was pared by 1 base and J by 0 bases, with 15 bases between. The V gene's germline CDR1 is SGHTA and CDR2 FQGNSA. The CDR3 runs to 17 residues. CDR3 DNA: TGTGCCAGCAGCTTAGGGGGGTTTGAGAGCGCTAACTATGGCTACACCTTC. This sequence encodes CASSLGGFESANYGYTF.

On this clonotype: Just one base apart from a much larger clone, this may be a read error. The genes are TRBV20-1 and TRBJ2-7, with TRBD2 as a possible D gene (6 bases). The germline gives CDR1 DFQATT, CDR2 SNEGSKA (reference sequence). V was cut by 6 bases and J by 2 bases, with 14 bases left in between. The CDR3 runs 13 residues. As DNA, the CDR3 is TGCAGTGCAACCGGGACTGCCCCCTACGAGCAGTACTTC. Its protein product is CSATGTAPYEQYF.

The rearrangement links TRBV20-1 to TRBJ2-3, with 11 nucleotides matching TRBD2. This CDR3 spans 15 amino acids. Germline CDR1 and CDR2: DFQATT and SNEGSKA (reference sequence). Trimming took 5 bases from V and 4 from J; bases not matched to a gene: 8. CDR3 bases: TGCAGTGCTGACGTACTAGCGGGAGTCCCAGATACGCAGTATTTT. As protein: CSADVLAGVPDTQYF.

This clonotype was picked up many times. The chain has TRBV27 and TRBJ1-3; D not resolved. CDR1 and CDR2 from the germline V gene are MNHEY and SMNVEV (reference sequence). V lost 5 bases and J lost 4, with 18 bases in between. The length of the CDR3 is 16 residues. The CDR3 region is CASSLGRPSSGNTIYF. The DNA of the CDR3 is TGTGCCAGCAGTCTCGGTCGGCCCAGCAGCGGAAACACCATATATTTT.

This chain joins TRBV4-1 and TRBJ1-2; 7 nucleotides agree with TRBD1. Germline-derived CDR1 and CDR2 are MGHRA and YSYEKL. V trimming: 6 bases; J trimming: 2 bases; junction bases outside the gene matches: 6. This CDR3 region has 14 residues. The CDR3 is CASRPTGSNYGYTF. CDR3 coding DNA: TGCGCCAGCAGACCGACAGGGAGCAACTATGGCTACACCTTC.

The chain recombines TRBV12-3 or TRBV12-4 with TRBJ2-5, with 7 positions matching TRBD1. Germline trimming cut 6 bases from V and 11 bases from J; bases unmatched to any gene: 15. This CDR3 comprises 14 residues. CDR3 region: CASRPGQWTSQQYF. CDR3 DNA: TGTGCCAGCAGGCCGGGACAGTGGACTTCGCAGCAGTACTTC.

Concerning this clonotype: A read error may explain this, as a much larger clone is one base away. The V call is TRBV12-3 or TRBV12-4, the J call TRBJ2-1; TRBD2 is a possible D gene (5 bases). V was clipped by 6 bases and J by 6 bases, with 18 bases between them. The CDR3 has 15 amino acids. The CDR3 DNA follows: TGTGCCAGCAGCCATACCACGGAGGTAGTCAATGAGCAGTTCTTC. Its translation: CASSHTTEVVNEQFF.

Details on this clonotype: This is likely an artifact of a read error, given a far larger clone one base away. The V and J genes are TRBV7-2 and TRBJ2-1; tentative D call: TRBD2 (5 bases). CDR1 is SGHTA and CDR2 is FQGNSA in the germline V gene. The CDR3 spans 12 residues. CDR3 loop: CASSPRGNDQFF. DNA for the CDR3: TGTGCCAGCAGCCCCCGGGGAAATGACCAGTTCTTC.

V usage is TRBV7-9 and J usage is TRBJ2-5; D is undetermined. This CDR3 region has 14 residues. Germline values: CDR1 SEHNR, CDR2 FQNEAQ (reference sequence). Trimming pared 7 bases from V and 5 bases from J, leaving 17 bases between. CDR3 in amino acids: CASITPAAGETQYF. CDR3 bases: TGTGCCAGCATCACTCCGGCAGCTGGGGAGACCCAGTACTTC.

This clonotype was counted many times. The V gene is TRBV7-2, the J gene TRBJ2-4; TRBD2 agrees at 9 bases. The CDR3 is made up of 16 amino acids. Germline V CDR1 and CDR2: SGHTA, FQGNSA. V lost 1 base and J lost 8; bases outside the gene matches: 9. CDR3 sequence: CASSLGLAGGQYIQYF. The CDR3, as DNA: TGTGCCAGCAGCTTAGGGCTGGCGGGGGGGCAGTACATTCAGTACTTC. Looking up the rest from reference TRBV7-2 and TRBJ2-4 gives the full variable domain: GAGVSQSPSNKVTEKGKDVELRCDPISGHTALYWYRQSLGQGLEFLIYFQGNSAPDKSGLPSDRFSAERTGGSVSTLTIQRTQQEDSAVYLCASSLGLAGGQYIQYFGAGTRLSVL.

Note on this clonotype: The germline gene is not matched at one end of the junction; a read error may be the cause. The CDR3 loop reads CAGSLATLAGAAGNEQFF. CDR3 in DNA: TGTGCCGGCAGCTTAGCGACGTTAGCGGGGGCCGCGGGCAATGAGCAGTTCTTC. The genes are TRBV7-8 and TRBJ2-1, with 9 positions matching TRBD2. The CDR3 covers 18 residues. The germline V gene encodes CDR1 SGHVS and CDR2 FQNEAQ.

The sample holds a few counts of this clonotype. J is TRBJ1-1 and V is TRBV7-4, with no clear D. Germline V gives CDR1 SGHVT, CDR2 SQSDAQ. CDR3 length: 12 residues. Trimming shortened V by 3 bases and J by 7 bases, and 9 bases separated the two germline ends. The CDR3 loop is CASSFPPFEAFF. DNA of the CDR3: TGTGCCAGCAGCTTCCCCCCATTTGAAGCTTTCTTT. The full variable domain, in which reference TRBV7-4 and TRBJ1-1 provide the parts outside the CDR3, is GAGVSQSPRYKVAKRGRDVALRCDSISGHVTLYWYRQTLGQGSEVLTYSQSDAQRDKSGRPSGRFSAERPERSVSTLKIQRTEQGDSAVYLCASSFPPFEAFFGQGTRLTVV.

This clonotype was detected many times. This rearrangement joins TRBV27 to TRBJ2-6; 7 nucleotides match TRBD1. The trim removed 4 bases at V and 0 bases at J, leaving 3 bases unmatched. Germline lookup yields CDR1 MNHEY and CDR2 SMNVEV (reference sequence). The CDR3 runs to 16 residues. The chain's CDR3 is CASSYTGVSGANVLTF. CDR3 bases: TGTGCCAGCAGTTACACAGGGGTCTCTGGGGCCAACGTCCTGACTTTC.

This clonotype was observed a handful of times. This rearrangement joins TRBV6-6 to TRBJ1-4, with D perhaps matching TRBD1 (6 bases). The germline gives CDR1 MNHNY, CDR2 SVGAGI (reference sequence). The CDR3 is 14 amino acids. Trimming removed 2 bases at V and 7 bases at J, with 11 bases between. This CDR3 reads CASSYQGYPEKLFF. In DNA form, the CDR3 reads TGTGCCAGCAGTTACCAGGGGTACCCTGAAAAACTGTTTTTT.

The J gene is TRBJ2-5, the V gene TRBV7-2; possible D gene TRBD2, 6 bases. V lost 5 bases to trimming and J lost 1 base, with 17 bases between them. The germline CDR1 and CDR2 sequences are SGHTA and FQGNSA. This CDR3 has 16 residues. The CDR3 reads CASSLQTWDSQETQYF. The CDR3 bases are TGTGCCAGCAGCCTCCAAACGTGGGACTCCCAAGAGACCCAGTACTTC.